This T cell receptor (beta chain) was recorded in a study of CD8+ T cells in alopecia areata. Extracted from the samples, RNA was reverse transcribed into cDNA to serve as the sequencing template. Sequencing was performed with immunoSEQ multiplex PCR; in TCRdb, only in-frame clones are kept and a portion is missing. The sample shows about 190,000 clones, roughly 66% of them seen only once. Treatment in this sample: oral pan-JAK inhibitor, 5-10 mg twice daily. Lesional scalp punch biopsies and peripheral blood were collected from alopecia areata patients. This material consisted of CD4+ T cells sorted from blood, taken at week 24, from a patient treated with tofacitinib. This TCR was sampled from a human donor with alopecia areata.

In DNA form, the CDR3 reads TGTGCCAGCATCGCAGGGCCCACCGGGGAGCTGTTTTTT. Its protein product is CASIAGPTGELFF. J is TRBJ2-2 and V is TRBV2, with TRBD1 as a possible D gene (5 bases). V was trimmed by 7 bases and J by 4 bases, leaving 10 bases between them. The CDR3 length is 13 residues. In germline, CDR1 is SNHLY, CDR2 FYNNEI.